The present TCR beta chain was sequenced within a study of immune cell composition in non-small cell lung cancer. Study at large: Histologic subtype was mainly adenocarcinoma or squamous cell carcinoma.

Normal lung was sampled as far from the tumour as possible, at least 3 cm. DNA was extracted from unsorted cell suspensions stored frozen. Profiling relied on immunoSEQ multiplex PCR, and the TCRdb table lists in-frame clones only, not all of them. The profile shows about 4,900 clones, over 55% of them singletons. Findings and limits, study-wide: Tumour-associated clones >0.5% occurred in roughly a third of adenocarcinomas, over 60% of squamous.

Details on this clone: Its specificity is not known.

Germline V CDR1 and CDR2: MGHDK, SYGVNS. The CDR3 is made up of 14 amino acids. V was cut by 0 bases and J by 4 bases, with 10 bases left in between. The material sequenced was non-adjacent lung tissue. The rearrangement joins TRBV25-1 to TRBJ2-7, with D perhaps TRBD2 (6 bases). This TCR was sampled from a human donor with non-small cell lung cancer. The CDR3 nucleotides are TGTGCCAGCAGTGAATACGGGGGAGAGTACGAGCAGTACTTC. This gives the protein CASSEYGGEYEQYF.